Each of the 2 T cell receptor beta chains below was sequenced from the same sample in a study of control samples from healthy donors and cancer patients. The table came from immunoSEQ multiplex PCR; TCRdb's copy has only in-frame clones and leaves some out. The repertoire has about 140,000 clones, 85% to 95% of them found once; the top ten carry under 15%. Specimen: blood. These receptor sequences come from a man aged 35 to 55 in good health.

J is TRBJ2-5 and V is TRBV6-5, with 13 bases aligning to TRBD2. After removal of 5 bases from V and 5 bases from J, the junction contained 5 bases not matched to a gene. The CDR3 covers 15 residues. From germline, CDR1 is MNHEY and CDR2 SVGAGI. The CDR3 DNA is TGTGCCAGCAGTCGGGTACTAGCGGGAGGGGAGACCCAGTACTTC. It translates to CASSRVLAGGETQYF.

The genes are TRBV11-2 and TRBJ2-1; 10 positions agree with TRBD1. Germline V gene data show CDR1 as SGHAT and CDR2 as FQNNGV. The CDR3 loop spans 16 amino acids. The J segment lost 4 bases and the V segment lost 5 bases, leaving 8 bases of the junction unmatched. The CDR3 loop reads CASSQPTGGLYNEQFF. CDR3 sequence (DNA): TGTGCCAGCAGCCAACCGACAGGGGGCTTATACAATGAGCAGTTCTTC.